A single sample is the source of the 28 T cell receptor beta chains below, sequenced in a study of breast tumors, draining lymph nodes, adjacent tissues. MiXCR, applied by TCRdb to the multiplex PCR reads, yields one record per CDR3 protein. The sample lists over 150,000 distinct CDR3 sequences, roughly a third occurring once. Axillary draining lymph nodes of breast cancer patients supplied the node samples. Material for sequencing was axillary lymph node tissue. Receptors were obtained from a female donor with breast cancer. Some clones in this sample may be carry-over from other donors' samples.

There are many counts of this clonotype. The gene calls are TRBV13 and TRBJ2-7, with D possibly TRBD1 on 6 matching bases. The CDR3 has 14 residues. Trimming took off 4 bases at V and 4 bases at J, with 14 bases between the two ends. The V gene's germline CDR1 is PRHDT and CDR2 FYEKMQ (reference sequence). CDR3 DNA: TGTGCCAGCAGCTCGATAACAGGGTCTTACGAGCAGTACTTC. As protein: CASSSITGSYEQYF.

This chain links TRBV18 with TRBJ1-6; perhaps TRBD1 as D (5 bases). Trimming took off 4 bases at V and 7 bases at J, with 11 bases between the two ends. CDR1 and CDR2 from the germline V gene are KGHSH and LQKENI. The CDR3 contains 14 residues. CDR3 coding DNA: TGTGCCAGCTCACTACCCGGGGGGAATTCACCCCTCCACTTT. This sequence encodes CASSLPGGNSPLHF.

The sample holds many counts of this clonotype. V is TRBV10-3 and J is TRBJ2-7, with D perhaps TRBD2 (6 bases). CDR3 length: 14 residues. The germline V gene encodes CDR1 ENHRY and CDR2 SYGVKD. Trimming removed 4 bases from V and 1 base from J, with 11 bases in between. In DNA, the CDR3 is TGTGCCATCAGTGGCGGGGTTTGGTCCTACGAGCAGTACTTC. Encoded protein: CAISGGVWSYEQYF.

This clonotype was counted at least ten times. The rearrangement uses TRBV20-1 and TRBJ2-1; D may match TRBD1 or TRBD2 (7 bases each). The CDR3 extends over 15 amino acids. Between the trimmed V and J ends, which lost 0 bases and 4 bases, there was a span of 13 bases. Germline V gene sequence: CDR1 DFQATT, CDR2 SNEGSKA (reference sequence). In nucleotides, the CDR3 is TGCAGTGCTAGAGATCAGGGGGGGGTTTACAATGAGCAGTTCTTC. As protein: CSARDQGGVYNEQFF.

This clonotype has at least ten counts. In DNA form, the CDR3 reads TGCAGTGCCTCCGGGACTTTAGACCACACAGATACGCAGTATTTT. Its protein product is CSASGTLDHTDTQYF. V is TRBV20-1 and J is TRBJ2-3, with D possibly TRBD2 on 6 matching bases. Germline assignment: CDR1 DFQATT and CDR2 SNEGSKA (reference sequence). The CDR3 has 15 amino acids. With 6 bases removed from V and 2 bases from J, the gap between germline ends came to 18 bases.

This clonotype appeared a single time. This chain links TRBV12-2 with TRBJ1-1; TRBD1, as called in the table, went unchecked against the DNA. TRBV12-2 is a pseudogene. CDR3 length equals 14 residues. In nucleotides, the CDR3 is TGTGCAAGTCGCTACCGGGCGCGTCTCACTGAAGCTTTCTTT. Encoded protein: CASRYRARLTEAFF.

The chain couples TRBV14 to TRBJ1-6, with 7 bases identical to TRBD1. The CDR3 has 15 residues. From germline, CDR1 is SGHDN and CDR2 FVKESK. The V segment lost 6 bases and the J segment 13 bases; nucleotides outside the gene matches: 15. This chain's CDR3 is CASRIQKGAIHPLHF. The CDR3 DNA is TGTGCCAGCAGAATCCAAAAGGGGGCAATTCACCCCCTCCACTTT. Combining the CDR3 with reference TRBV14 and TRBJ1-6 gives the whole variable domain EAGVTQFPSHSVIEKGQTVTLRCDPISGHDNLYWYRRVMGKEIKFLLHFVKESKQDESGMPNNRFLAERTGGTYSTLKVQPAELEDSGVYFCASRIQKGAIHPLHFGNGTRLTVT.

This clonotype was observed many times. The chain couples TRBV7-6 to TRBJ2-3; 9 positions agree with TRBD1. Per the germline V gene, CDR1 is SGHVS and CDR2 is FNYEAQ. This CDR3 spans 18 amino acids. The V gene end was trimmed by 5 bases and the J gene end by 1 base; junction bases not matched to a gene: 13. Written as DNA, the CDR3 is TGTGCCAGCAGCCCTCTACCGGGACAGGGAATGCGCACAGATACGCAGTATTTT. The encoded protein is CASSPLPGQGMRTDTQYF.

This clonotype was observed at least ten times. The rearrangement joins TRBV20-1 to TRBJ1-2; weak D call: TRBD1 (6 bases). The CDR3 loop spans 13 amino acids. CDR1 DFQATT and CDR2 SNEGSKA come from the germline V gene (reference sequence). CDR3 in DNA: TGCAGGGCAAGGGCAGGGACCTCGGGGGGCCACACCTTC. Its translation: CRARAGTSGGHTF.

This clonotype was recorded many times. The chain employs TRBV4-1 and TRBJ2-6; D possibly corresponds to TRBD2 (5 bases). V was shortened by 6 bases and J by 0 bases, with 9 bases between the two germline ends. Germline assignment: CDR1 MGHRA and CDR2 YSYEKL. The CDR3 sequence is 15 residues long. CDR3 DNA sequence: TGCGCCAGCAGTCCGGGAAACTCTGGGGCCAACGTCCTGACTTTC. It is translated as CASSPGNSGANVLTF.

In its sample, this clonotype was seen many times. The V call is TRBV7-2, the J call TRBJ2-6; D tentatively reads TRBD1 or TRBD2 (6 bases each). Germline CDR1 and CDR2: SGHTA and FQGNSA. The CDR3 has 18 amino acids. Trimming took off 7 bases at V and 0 bases at J, with 19 bases between the two ends. The CDR3 sequence: CASKKFGGRSSGANVLTF. The CDR3 nucleotides read TGTGCCAGCAAAAAATTCGGGGGCAGATCCTCTGGGGCCAACGTCCTGACTTTC.

Regarding this clonotype: Given a much more abundant clone one base away, this may be a read error. V gene TRBV9 combines with J gene TRBJ2-1, with a possible D match to TRBD1 (6 bases). The length of the CDR3 is 15 residues. Germline loops: CDR1 SGDLS, CDR2 YYNGEE. V lost 3 bases to trimming and J lost 7 bases, with 17 bases between them. The CDR3 loop is CASSAGGGGLNEQFF. CDR3 nucleotide sequence: TGTGCCAGCAGCGCAGGTGGGGGCGGCCTTAATGAGCAGTTCTTC.

At least ten counts were recorded for this clonotype. The rearrangement uses TRBV5-4 and TRBJ2-7; 9 bases map to TRBD1. The CDR3 length is 15 residues. Germline CDR1 is SGHNT and CDR2 is YYREEE (reference sequence). Unmatched junction bases numbered 6, after V lost 1 base and J lost 4 bases. CDR3 amino acids: CASSLQQGAGYEQYF. CDR3 bases: TGTGCCAGCAGCTTGCAACAGGGGGCGGGATACGAGCAGTACTTC. The full variable domain, with the rest looked up from reference TRBV5-4 and TRBJ2-7, is ETGVTQSPTHLIKTRGQQVTLRCSSQSGHNTVSWYQQALGQGPQFIFQYYREEENGRGNFPPRFSGLQFPNYSSELNVNALELDDSALYLCASSLQQGAGYEQYFGPGTRLTVT.

V and J are TRBV6-4 and TRBJ1-5; tentative D call: TRBD1 (5 bases). The CDR3 extends over 15 amino acids. Germline CDR1 reads MRHNA; CDR2 reads SNTAGT. The ends were cut back, 6 bases at V and 0 bases at J, with 12 bases in the middle. The CDR3 coding sequence is TGTGCCAGCAGATGGGACGGAAATAGCAATCAGCCCCAGCATTTT. The encoded protein is CASRWDGNSNQPQHF.

This clonotype was recorded at least ten times. This sequence joins TRBV20-1 and TRBJ2-3; D may be TRBD1 or TRBD2 (5 bases each). The CDR3 is 14 amino acids. V was clipped by 6 bases and J by 0 bases, with 13 bases between them. Germline CDR1 and CDR2: DFQATT and SNEGSKA (reference sequence). Here the CDR3 DNA reads TGCAGTGCCGAAATGGGGGACAGCACAGATACGCAGTATTTT. Protein sequence: CSAEMGDSTDTQYF.

This clonotype was counted once. Here the CDR3 reads CASSLAGGILNSPLHF. CDR3 in DNA: TGTGCCAGCAGCTTAGCAGGGGGAATATTAAATTCACCCCTCCACTTT. The chain combines TRBV7-2 with TRBJ1-6, with a possible D match to TRBD1 (6 bases). This CDR3 has 16 amino acids. CDR1 and CDR2 from the germline V gene are SGHTA and FQGNSA. With 0 bases removed from V and 7 bases from J, the gap between germline ends came to 13 bases.

This clonotype was seen many times. This sequence joins TRBV4-1 and TRBJ2-7, with 12 bases matching TRBD2. V lost 1 base and J lost 6; bases outside the gene matches: 4. CDR3 length: 15 amino acids. Germline V gene lookup returns CDR1 MGHRA and CDR2 YSYEKL. DNA for the CDR3: TGCGCCAGCAGCCAAGCTAGCGGGAGGGAAGGCGAGCAGTACTTC. Translating gives CASSQASGREGEQYF.

This clonotype was observed at least ten times. The rearrangement uses TRBV7-9 and TRBJ1-2; tentative D call: TRBD1 (6 bases). The CDR3 is made up of 16 amino acids. Germline values: CDR1 SEHNR, CDR2 FQNEAQ (reference sequence). Trimming took off 4 bases at V and 3 bases at J, with 18 bases between the two ends. As DNA, the CDR3 is TGTGCCAGCAGCTCCTGGACAGTCGAGGGGGACTATGGCTACACCTTC. Its translation is CASSSWTVEGDYGYTF.

For this clonotype: Just one base apart from a much larger clone, this may be a read error. The chain has TRBV20-1 and TRBJ1-2; D might be TRBD1 (5 bases). CDR3 length equals 12 residues. CDR1 is DFQATT and CDR2 is SNEGSKA in the germline V gene (reference sequence). The CDR3 region is CSPSAQDYGYPF. CDR3 nucleotides: TGCAGTCCTAGCGCACAGGACTATGGCTACCCCTTC.

On this clonotype itself: Since a much larger clone is just one base distant, this may be a read error. The rearrangement links TRBV25-1 to TRBJ1-2; D not certain. The V and J ends lost 6 bases and 8 bases respectively, with 10 bases between them. From germline, CDR1 is MGHDK and CDR2 SYGVNS. The CDR3 contains 11 residues. The CDR3 sequence: CASRTTGGYTF. DNA for the CDR3: TGTGCCAGCAGGACCACCGGGGGCTACACCTTC.

This clonotype was seen at least ten times. The chain employs TRBV20-1 and TRBJ2-7, with 9 bases lining up with TRBD2. The CDR3 runs to 12 residues. V was pared by 4 bases and J by 7 bases, with 5 bases of the junction left unmatched. Germline V gene data show CDR1 as DFQATT and CDR2 as SNEGSKA (reference sequence). Here the CDR3 DNA reads TGCAGTGCTAAGCGGGGGGCTGGGGAGCAGTACTTC. Amino acids: CSAKRGAGEQYF.

The genes are TRBV4-2 and TRBJ1-2; TRBD1 matches 9 bases. V lost 2 bases to trimming and J lost 6 bases; unmatched junction nucleotides: 7. CDR3 length equals 15 residues. Looked up from germline, CDR1 is LGHNA and CDR2 is YNFKEQ. CDR3 sequence reads: CASSQMDRGRDGYTF. CDR3 DNA sequence: TGTGCCAGCAGCCAAATGGACAGGGGTAGGGATGGCTACACCTTC.

This clonotype has ten or more counts. The rearrangement joins TRBV4-2 to TRBJ2-1; D remains ambiguous. CDR3 size: 14 residues. V was clipped by 8 bases and J by 0 bases, with 11 bases between them. Germline lookup yields CDR1 LGHNA and CDR2 YNFKEQ. The CDR3 coding sequence is TGTGCCAGCGCCGACGAGCTCTCCTACAATGAGCAGTTCTTC. Translated, it gives CASADELSYNEQFF.

This clonotype was seen repeatedly, ten times or more. The genes are TRBV30 and TRBJ2-7; the match to TRBD2 covers 12 bases. This CDR3 has 14 amino acids. The V gene end was trimmed by 0 bases and the J gene end by 9 bases; junction bases not matched to a gene: 6. Germline CDR1 is GTSNPN and CDR2 is SVGIG (reference sequence). The CDR3 loop is CAWSVWLAGGPQYF. CDR3 DNA: TGTGCCTGGAGTGTGTGGCTAGCGGGAGGGCCGCAGTACTTC.

This clonotype was seen repeatedly, ten times or more. The CDR3 nucleotides are TGCAGTGCTAGAGCTAACAGGGGCTTCACTAATGAAAAACTGTTTTTT. This sequence encodes CSARANRGFTNEKLFF. The V gene is TRBV20-1, the J gene TRBJ1-4; 7 bases line up with TRBD1. The trim removed 1 base at V and 2 bases at J, leaving 7 bases unmatched. The CDR3 totals 16 residues. The germline V gene encodes CDR1 DFQATT and CDR2 SNEGSKA (reference sequence).

The rearrangement links TRBV28 to TRBJ1-4, with D hard to call. The CDR3 sequence is 13 residues long. Between the trimmed V and J ends, which lost 8 bases and 4 bases, there was a span of 11 bases. Germline assignment: CDR1 MDHEN and CDR2 SYDVKM. CDR3 sequence: CASSSQNNEKLFF. The CDR3 bases are TGTGCCAGCTCGAGTCAGAATAATGAAAAACTGTTTTTT.

The chain is built from TRBV20-1 and TRBJ2-2; D unresolved. The ends were cut back, 0 bases at V and 10 bases at J, with 9 bases in the middle. CDR3 length equals 12 residues. CDR1 is DFQATT, CDR2 SNEGSKA, per germline (reference sequence). The CDR3 here is CSARDRTTELFF. For the CDR3, the DNA is TGCAGTGCTAGAGATAGGACCACGGAGCTGTTTTTT.

The V and J genes are TRBV3-1 and TRBJ2-7; D perhaps matches TRBD1 (6 bases). Germline V gene lookup returns CDR1 LGHDT and CDR2 YNNKEL (reference sequence). The germline V and J ends were trimmed by 4 bases and 6 bases, with 10 bases remaining between them. The CDR3 consists of 12 residues. DNA for the CDR3: TGTGCCAGCAGCCGGGGGCTCTGCGAGCAGTACTTC. Translating it yields CASSRGLCEQYF.